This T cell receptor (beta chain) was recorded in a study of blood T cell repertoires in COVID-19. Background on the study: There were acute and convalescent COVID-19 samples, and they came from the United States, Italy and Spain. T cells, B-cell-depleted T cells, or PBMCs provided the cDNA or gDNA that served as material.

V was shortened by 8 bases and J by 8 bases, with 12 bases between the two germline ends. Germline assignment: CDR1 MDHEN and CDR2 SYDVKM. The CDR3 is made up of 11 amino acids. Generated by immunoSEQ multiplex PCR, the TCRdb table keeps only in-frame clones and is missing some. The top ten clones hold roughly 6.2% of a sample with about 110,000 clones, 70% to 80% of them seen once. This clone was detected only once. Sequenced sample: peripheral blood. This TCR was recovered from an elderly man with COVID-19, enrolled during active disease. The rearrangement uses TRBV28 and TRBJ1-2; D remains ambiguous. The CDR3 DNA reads TGTGCCAGCCGGCTTGGAGGGGGCTACACCTTC. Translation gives CASRLGGGYTF.